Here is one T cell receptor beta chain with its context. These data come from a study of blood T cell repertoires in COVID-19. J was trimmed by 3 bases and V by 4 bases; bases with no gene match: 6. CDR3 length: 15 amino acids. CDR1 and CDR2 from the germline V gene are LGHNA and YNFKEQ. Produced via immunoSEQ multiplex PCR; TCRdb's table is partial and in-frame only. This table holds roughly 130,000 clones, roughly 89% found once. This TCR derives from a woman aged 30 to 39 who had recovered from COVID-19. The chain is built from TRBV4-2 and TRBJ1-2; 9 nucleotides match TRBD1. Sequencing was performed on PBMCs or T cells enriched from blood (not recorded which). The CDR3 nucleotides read TGTGCCAGCAGCCCCGACAGGGGGTACGACTATGGCTACACCTTC. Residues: CASSPDRGYDYGYTF.